Listed here is a single T cell receptor beta chain. The sample is drawn from a study of blood T cell repertoires in COVID-19. Background on the study: COVID-19 samples from acute and convalescent phases originated in the United States, Italy and Spain.

The CDR3 length is 14 residues. V gave up 6 bases and J gave up 3 bases; unmatched junction bases: 2. Germline-derived CDR1 and CDR2 are SGHKS and YYEKEE (reference sequence). Residents of around 24 US areas, aged roughly 18 to 89 years, made up the participants. Clinical histories supplied by participants themselves formed the basis of cohort assignment. Methods used by the authors: Scientists estimated how many nucleated cells there were by amplifying reference gene primers. Using immunoSEQ multiplex PCR, the repertoire was profiled, and TCRdb retains in-frame clones only, with some absent. That table supplies the V and J calls and clone size; D and trimming were determined from the DNA. The sample includes roughly 240,000 clones, about 87% of them seen just once.

The chain is built from TRBV5-5 and TRBJ2-2, with 10 bases identical to TRBD2. Sequenced: PBMCs or T cells enriched from blood (not recorded which). The clonotype was recovered from a middle-aged woman with acute COVID-19. CDR3 nucleotide sequence: TGTGCCAGCATGAGCGGGAGGGACACCGGGGAGCTGTTTTTT. This gives the protein CASMSGRDTGELFF.